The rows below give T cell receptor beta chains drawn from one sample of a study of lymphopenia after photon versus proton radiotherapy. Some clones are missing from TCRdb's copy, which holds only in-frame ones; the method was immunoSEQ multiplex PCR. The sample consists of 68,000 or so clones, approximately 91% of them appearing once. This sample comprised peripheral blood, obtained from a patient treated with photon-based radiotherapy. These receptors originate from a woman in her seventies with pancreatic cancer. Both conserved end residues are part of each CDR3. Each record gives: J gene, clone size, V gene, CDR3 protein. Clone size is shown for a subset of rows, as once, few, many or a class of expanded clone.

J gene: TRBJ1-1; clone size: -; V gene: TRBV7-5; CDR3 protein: CARRRSGGEWVTEAFF
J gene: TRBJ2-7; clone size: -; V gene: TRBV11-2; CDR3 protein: CASNLADSYEQYF
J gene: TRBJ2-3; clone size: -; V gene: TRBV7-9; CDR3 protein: CASSQGHRASQYF
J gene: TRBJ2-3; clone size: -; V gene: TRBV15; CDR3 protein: CATSKNTDTQYF
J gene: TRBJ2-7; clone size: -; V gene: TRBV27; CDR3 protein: CATTDLSYEQYF
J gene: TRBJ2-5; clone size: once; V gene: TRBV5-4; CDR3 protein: CASSTLASGRAGETQYF
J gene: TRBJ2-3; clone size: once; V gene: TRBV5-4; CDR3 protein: CASSLQGGSFADTQYF
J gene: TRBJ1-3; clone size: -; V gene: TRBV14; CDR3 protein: CASSQAWGASQGSGNTIYF
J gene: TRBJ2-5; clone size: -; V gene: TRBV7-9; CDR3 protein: CASSSWQETQYF
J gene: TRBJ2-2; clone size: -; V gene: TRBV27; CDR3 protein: CASSLWGDTGELFF
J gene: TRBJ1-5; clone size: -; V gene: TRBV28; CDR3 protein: CASSSPSGRAVQPQHF
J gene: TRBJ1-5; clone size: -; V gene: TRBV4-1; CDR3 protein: CASSQVGDLNQPQHF
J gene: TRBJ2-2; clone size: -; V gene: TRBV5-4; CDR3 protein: CASSLTKQGAGGELFF
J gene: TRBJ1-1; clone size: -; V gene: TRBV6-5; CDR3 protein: CASSDSGNTEAFF
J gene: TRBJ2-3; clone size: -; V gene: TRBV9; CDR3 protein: CASSGTSGRPLDTQYF
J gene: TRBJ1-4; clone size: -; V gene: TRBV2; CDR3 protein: CASSFGTVATNEKLFF
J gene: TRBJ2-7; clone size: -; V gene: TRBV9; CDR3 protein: CASSPGYEQYF
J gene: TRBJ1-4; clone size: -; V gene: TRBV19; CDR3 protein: CASSIGVFATNEKLFF
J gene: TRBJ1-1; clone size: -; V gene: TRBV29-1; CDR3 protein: CSVEDPRERDTEAFF
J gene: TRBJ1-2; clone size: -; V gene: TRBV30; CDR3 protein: CAWTPFGREGYGYTF
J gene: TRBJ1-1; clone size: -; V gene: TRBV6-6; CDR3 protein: CASSYSPQQVREEAFF
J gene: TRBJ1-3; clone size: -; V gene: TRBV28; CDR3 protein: CATTGPGNTIYF
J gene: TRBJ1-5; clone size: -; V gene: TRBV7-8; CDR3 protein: CASSLGRDQPQHF
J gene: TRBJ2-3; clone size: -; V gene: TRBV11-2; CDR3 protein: CASRPSERTTDTQYF
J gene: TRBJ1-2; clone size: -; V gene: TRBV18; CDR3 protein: CASSPDSLDGYTF
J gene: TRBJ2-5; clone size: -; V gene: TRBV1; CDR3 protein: CTSSQDLGGLAGVFQETQYF
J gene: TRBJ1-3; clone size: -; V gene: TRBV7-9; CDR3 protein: CASSLVGAGNTIYF
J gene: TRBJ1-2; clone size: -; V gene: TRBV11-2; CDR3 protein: CASSIQANPYGYTF
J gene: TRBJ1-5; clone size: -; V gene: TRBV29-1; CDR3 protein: CSVARGQGPNQPQHF
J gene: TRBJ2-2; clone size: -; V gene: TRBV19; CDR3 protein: CASSIVRAGELFF
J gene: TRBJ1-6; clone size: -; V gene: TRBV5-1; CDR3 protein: CASSFRGENSPLHF
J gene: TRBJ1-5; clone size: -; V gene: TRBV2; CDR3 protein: CASSEEEGKVSNQPQHF